The 26 T cell receptor beta chains presented below share a single source sample, sequenced in a study of blood T cells in healthy people across ages. A second about 7 to 11 cycle PCR used barcoded and J-beta primers. MiXCR, applied by TCRdb to the 5' RACE reads, yields one record per CDR3 protein. Of about 1,500,000 distinct CDR3 sequences in the sample, roughly 28% were seen once. The specimen was blood. These receptors all stem from a woman aged 30 to 39 in good health.

The rearrangement joins TRBV29-1 to TRBJ2-7, with TRBD1 matching over 7 bases. CDR3 length: 15 amino acids. The V gene's germline CDR1 is SQVTM and CDR2 ANQGSEA. V shed 0 bases, J shed 1 base, and the junction held 6 bases outside the gene matches. The CDR3 DNA reads TGCAGCGTTGAAGATCCGAGACAGGGATCCTACGAGCAGTACTTC. Translating it yields CSVEDPRQGSYEQYF.

This clonotype was detected only once. The chain recombines TRBV20-1 with TRBJ2-7, with 11 bases identical to TRBD2. The length of the CDR3 is 15 residues. V was pared by 3 bases and J by 5 bases, with 9 bases of the junction left unmatched. Looked up from germline, CDR1 is DFQATT and CDR2 is SNEGSKA (reference sequence). CDR3 sequence (DNA): TGCAGTGCTAGGACTAGCGGGAAGAATCTCCACGAGCAGTACTTC. Translation: CSARTSGKNLHEQYF.

The CDR3 loop is CASSDAADPYEQYF. CDR3 DNA sequence: TGTGCCAGCAGCGATGCGGCCGACCCCTACGAGCAGTACTTC. The genes are TRBV11-2 and TRBJ2-7; D not resolved. CDR1 is SGHAT, CDR2 FQNNGV, per germline. This CDR3 is built from 14 residues. V was trimmed by 5 bases and J by 2 bases, leaving 13 bases between them.

This clonotype showed up just a few times. J is TRBJ1-2 and V is TRBV28, with 11 bases lining up with TRBD1. Germline V lookup: CDR1 MDHEN, CDR2 SYDVKM. Trimming at V came to 7 bases and at J to 3 bases, leaving 10 bases not matched to a gene. The CDR3 is made up of 16 amino acids. The CDR3 region is CASTLGGQGGDYGYTF. CDR3 DNA: TGTGCCAGCACCCTCGGGGGACAGGGGGGCGACTATGGCTACACCTTC.

This clonotype has just a few counts. The chain couples TRBV13 to TRBJ2-2; 7 bases map to TRBD2. J gave up 0 bases and V 3 bases, and 4 bases lay outside the gene matches. CDR3 size: 16 residues. Germline-derived CDR1 and CDR2 are PRHDT and FYEKMQ (reference sequence). In DNA form, the CDR3 reads TGTGCCAGCAGCTTCAGCCTAGCGGCGAACACCGGGGAGCTGTTTTTT. Protein sequence: CASSFSLAANTGELFF.

This clonotype was detected once. This could be a read error, since a much larger clone is one nucleotide away. This sequence joins TRBV3-1 and TRBJ2-5, with unresolved D. Germline-derived CDR1 and CDR2 are LGHDT and YNNKEL (reference sequence). The CDR3 spans 12 residues. Here the CDR3 reads CARSQEYLEQYF. The CDR3 DNA reads as TGTGCCCGCAGCCAAGAGTATTTGGAGCAGTACTTC.

This chain uses TRBV7-9 with TRBJ2-2; 9 positions match TRBD1. With 5 bases clipped from V and 1 base from J, the junction kept 11 bases outside the gene matches. CDR3 length: 18 residues. The germline gives CDR1 SEHNR, CDR2 FQNEAQ (reference sequence). CDR3 in amino acids: CASSPSYGTGWNTGELFF. The CDR3 bases are TGTGCCAGCAGCCCAAGCTACGGGACAGGGTGGAACACCGGGGAGCTGTTTTTT.

This clonotype came up a few times. A much larger clone is a single base away; this may be a read error. This chain links TRBV7-9 with TRBJ1-2; 7 bases map to TRBD1. Trimming at V came to 6 bases and at J to 2 bases, leaving 0 bases not matched to a gene. In germline, CDR1 is SEHNR, CDR2 FQNEAQ (reference sequence). The CDR3 runs 12 residues. CDR3 nucleotide sequence: TGTGCCAGCAGGGACAGGAACTATGGCTACACCTTC. This codes for CASRDRNYGYTF.

This clonotype appeared a few times. The J gene is TRBJ1-1, the V gene TRBV7-9; 9 positions agree with TRBD1. The CDR3 is 14 amino acids. Germline-derived CDR1 and CDR2 are SEHNR and FQNEAQ (reference sequence). Unmatched junction bases numbered 4, after V lost 1 base and J lost 7 bases. The CDR3 is CASSLDLGQGEAFF. The CDR3 region has the DNA TGTGCCAGCAGCTTAGATCTGGGACAGGGTGAAGCTTTCTTT.

This clonotype was observed many times. The rearrangement uses TRBV28 and TRBJ2-4; TRBD1 is a possible D gene (5 bases). CDR1 and CDR2 (germline): MDHEN, SYDVKM. Trimming stripped 0 bases from V and 0 bases from J, with 9 bases between. This CDR3 comprises 16 residues. CDR3 sequence: CASSLWSQGAKNIQYF. As DNA, the CDR3 is TGTGCCAGCAGTTTATGGTCCCAGGGAGCCAAAAACATTCAGTACTTC.

The chain carries TRBV6-5 and TRBJ2-1; 10 bases align to TRBD2. The CDR3 is 16 amino acids. Germline loops: CDR1 MNHEY, CDR2 SVGAGI. V shed 6 bases, J shed 7 bases, and the junction held 12 bases outside the gene matches. DNA of the CDR3: TGTGCCAGCAGAGCTATTGGCCTAGCGGGAGTAAATGAGCAGTTCTTC. Translation: CASRAIGLAGVNEQFF.

This clonotype came up many times. This sequence joins TRBV28 and TRBJ1-2; possibly TRBD1 for D (5 bases). Trimming took 4 bases from V and 9 from J, leaving 12 bases between them. Germline V gene data show CDR1 as MDHEN and CDR2 as SYDVKM. This CDR3 contains 12 residues. The CDR3 region has the DNA TGTGCCAGCAGTTCCGAGGGGTTTAGCTACACCTTC. The encoded protein is CASSSEGFSYTF.

The J gene is TRBJ2-3, the V gene TRBV12-3 or TRBV12-4, with 8 bases aligning to TRBD2. The CDR3 is made up of 16 amino acids. J was trimmed by 3 bases and V by 5 bases; bases with no gene match: 10. The CDR3, as DNA: TGTGCCAGCAGTCCCGGACTAGCCCCAGGGACAGATACGCAGTATTTT. Its protein is CASSPGLAPGTDTQYF.

With regard to this clonotype: The junction differs from germline at one of its ends, possibly a read error. The V call is TRBV7-8, the J call TRBJ2-5; 9 bases map to TRBD1. CDR3 length: 14 residues. Germline CDR1 SGHVS, CDR2 FQNEAQ. CDR3 protein: CASSLDRGQEAQYF. The CDR3 region has the DNA TGTGCCAGCAGCCTGGACAGGGGCCAAGAGGCCCAGTACTTC.

The V gene is TRBV20-1, the J gene TRBJ2-5; possibly TRBD2 for D (7 bases). V was shortened by 1 base and J by 5 bases, with 17 bases between the two germline ends. This CDR3 region has 15 residues. Germline V gene sequence: CDR1 DFQATT, CDR2 SNEGSKA (reference sequence). CDR3 nucleotides: TGCAGTGCTAGAGCCCGAGGGGGGGGCTGTGAGACCCAGTACTTC. Encoded protein: CSARARGGGCETQYF.

CDR3 residues: CASSSLREQGKRYEQYF. The CDR3 DNA reads as TGTGCCAGCAGTTCCCTAAGGGAACAGGGTAAGCGGTACGAGCAGTACTTC. The chain couples TRBV27 to TRBJ2-7, with D possibly TRBD1 on 6 matching bases. Germline loops: CDR1 MNHEY, CDR2 SMNVEV (reference sequence). Trimming removed 4 bases at V and 4 bases at J, with 23 bases between. CDR3 length: 17 residues.

This clonotype occurred many times. The chain uses TRBV6-1 and TRBJ2-3; 8 bases line up with TRBD2. V was clipped by 8 bases and J by 2 bases; unmatched bases: 6. The germline V gene has CDR1 MNHNS and CDR2 SASEGT. CDR3 length: 14 residues. The CDR3 DNA follows: TGTGCCAGCGGAGCGGGGGAAAACACAGATACGCAGTATTTT. Amino acid sequence: CASGAGENTDTQYF.

The genes are TRBV27 and TRBJ1-1, with D possibly TRBD1 on 5 matching bases. This CDR3 contains 14 residues. V was shortened by 2 bases and J by 5 bases, with 12 bases between the two germline ends. Germline CDR1 reads MNHEY; CDR2 reads SMNVEV (reference sequence). DNA for the CDR3: TGTGCCAGCAGTTTACAAGGGGTTCGTACTGAAGCTTTCTTT. It codes for CASSLQGVRTEAFF.

The CDR3 is CASSLYPTNEKLFF. CDR3 in DNA: TGTGCCAGCAGCTTGTATCCAACTAATGAAAAACTGTTTTTT. This chain joins TRBV11-2 and TRBJ1-4; D gene unclear. This CDR3 spans 14 amino acids. The ends were cut back, 3 bases at V and 0 bases at J, with 5 bases in the middle. The germline gives CDR1 SGHAT, CDR2 FQNNGV.

This chain links TRBV13 with TRBJ2-7; D is possibly TRBD1 or TRBD2 (8 bases each). Germline loops: CDR1 PRHDT, CDR2 FYEKMQ (reference sequence). The CDR3 length is 19 residues. The V end was cut by 5 bases, the J end by 3 bases, with 29 bases between. In nucleotides, the CDR3 is TGTGCCAGCAGCCCGGGACAGGCGAAGTTCGGGACTAGGGTCTACGAGCAGTACTTC. This codes for CASSPGQAKFGTRVYEQYF.

Concerning this clonotype itself: A read error may account for a junction end that differs from germline. The chain joins TRBV5-1 to TRBJ1-1, with 8 positions matching TRBD1. The CDR3 covers 15 residues. Germline loops: CDR1 SGHRS, CDR2 YFSETQ. CDR3 residues: CASSLVSGGSSEDFF. The CDR3 bases are TGCGCCAGCAGCTTGGTATCAGGGGGCAGCTCTGAAGATTTCTTT.

Notes on this clonotype: This may stem from a read error, because a much larger clone lies one nucleotide away. The V call is TRBV7-6, the J call TRBJ2-1, with 7 bases that match TRBD1. The trim removed 11 bases at V and 1 base at J, leaving 14 bases unmatched. The CDR3 has 16 residues. CDR1 and CDR2 (germline): SGHVS, FNYEAQ. Here the CDR3 reads CAGTLTGQDSYNEQFF. The CDR3 region has the DNA TGTGCCGGCACCTTAACAGGACAGGATTCCTACAATGAGCAGTTCTTC.

Of note for this clonotype: This may arise from a read error, as a much more abundant clone is one base away. The V call is TRBV7-2, the J call TRBJ2-5, with unresolved D. The CDR3 totals 14 residues. Germline loops: CDR1 SGHTA, CDR2 FQGNSA. This CDR3 is CASSSAGLTETKYF. CDR3 nucleotide sequence: TGTGCCAGCAGCTCCGCCGGGTTAACGGAGACCAAGTACTTC.

The J gene is TRBJ2-7, the V gene TRBV7-9; unclear D gene. Deletions cut 1 base from V and 0 bases from J, with 10 bases between. Germline values: CDR1 SEHNR, CDR2 FQNEAQ (reference sequence). This CDR3 has 15 residues. The CDR3, as DNA: TGTGCCAGCAGCTTAGTACGGAGAGGCTCCTACGAGCAGTACTTC. This codes for CASSLVRRGSYEQYF.

This clonotype showed up many times. V gene TRBV20-1 combines with J gene TRBJ2-1; TRBD1 matches 11 bases. J lost 9 bases, V lost 6 bases, and 13 bases had no gene match. Germline V lookup: CDR1 DFQATT, CDR2 SNEGSKA (reference sequence). The CDR3 extends over 15 amino acids. Here the CDR3 reads CSAPNPGQGAGEQFF. The DNA of the CDR3 is TGCAGTGCCCCGAATCCCGGACAGGGGGCTGGTGAGCAGTTCTTC.

The chain links TRBV10-3 to TRBJ1-2; no clear D gene. The germline V gene has CDR1 ENHRY and CDR2 SYGVKD. There are 15 residues in the CDR3. V was cut by 0 bases and J by 6 bases, with 14 bases left in between. DNA for the CDR3: TGTGCCATCAGTGAGTCGTCAGAGGGCAAGGATGGCTACACCTTC. Protein product: CAISESSEGKDGYTF.